The source of this T cell receptor (beta chain) is a study of blood T cell repertoires in COVID-19. Using immunoSEQ multiplex PCR, the repertoire was profiled, and TCRdb retains in-frame clones only, with some absent. Among about 210,000 clones, 92% were seen once, and the ten largest hold about 1.3%. V was cut by 5 bases and J by 7 bases, with 9 bases left in between. The CDR3 consists of 13 residues. CDR1 is KGHSH, CDR2 LQKENI, per germline. Sequences were obtained from peripheral blood. This chain uses TRBV18 with TRBJ1-6; D gene unclear. The TCR comes from a man younger than 45 with acute or convalescent COVID-19. The CDR3 spells CASSGGRNSPLHF. The DNA for the CDR3 is TGTGCCAGCTCAGGTGGGCGAAATTCACCCCTCCACTTT.